This TCR beta chain was observed in a study of CD8 T cells in Susac syndrome. Germline loops: CDR1 LGHNA, CDR2 YSLEER. This CDR3 comprises 16 residues. V was pared by 1 base and J by 8 bases, with 9 bases of the junction left unmatched. CD8+ and CD4+ T cells were negatively isolated; TEMRA cells were FACS-enriched. Random-hexamer reverse transcription was applied to roughly 0.5 to 1 ug RNA. immunoSEQ multiplex PCR amplified TCR beta CDR3 across 54 Vbeta, 13 Jbeta. TCRdb reanalysed the immunoSEQ multiplex PCR reads using MiXCR and keeps one entry per CDR3 protein. Of 150,000 to 200,000 distinct CDR3 sequences listed, approximately 96% are singletons.

The sequencing input was CD4+ T cells from PBMCs. This TCR was recovered from a human donor in good health. The V and J genes are TRBV4-3 and TRBJ2-3, with TRBD2 matching over 10 bases. CDR3 DNA: TGCGCCAGCAGCCAAGGGACTAGCGGTAAAGTAGTTACGCAGTATTTT. This gives the protein CASSQGTSGKVVTQYF.